Shown below are 21 T cell receptor beta chains from a single sample sequenced in a study of blood T cells in healthy people across ages. PCR was performed a second time for roughly 7 to 12 cycles using a sample-barcoded 5' primer and a J-beta primer mix. MiXCR, run by TCRdb on the 5' RACE reads, gives a single entry per CDR3 protein. The table has about 1.6 million distinct CDR3 sequences, roughly 32% seen once; the top ten hold roughly 12%. Sequenced input: blood. These receptors were collected from a woman in her 30s in good health.

This clonotype showed up just a few times. V usage is TRBV20-1 and J usage is TRBJ2-1; 9 nucleotides agree with TRBD2. The germline CDR1 and CDR2 sequences are DFQATT and SNEGSKA (reference sequence). Losses at the gene ends were 6 bases for V and 9 bases for J; bases not matched to a gene: 15. This CDR3 has 15 residues. The CDR3 region is CSAVRSAGGLGEQFF. The CDR3 nucleotides read TGCAGTGCCGTAAGGAGTGCGGGGGGGCTTGGTGAGCAGTTCTTC.

Notes on this clonotype: One end of the junction varies from germline; a read error may be responsible. This chain joins TRBV4-1 and TRBJ2-7; 10 positions match TRBD2. The CDR3 extends over 16 amino acids. CDR1 is MGHRA and CDR2 is YSYEKL in the germline V gene. CDR3 in amino acids: CAISQSLAGLSYEQYF. The CDR3 nucleotides read TGCGCCATCAGCCAATCACTAGCGGGGCTATCCTACGAGCAGTACTTC.

The chain joins TRBV6-5 to TRBJ2-7; TRBD2 aligns across 7 bases. Germline lookup yields CDR1 MNHEY and CDR2 SVGAGI. CDR3 length equals 14 residues. Trimming cost V 0 bases and J 3 bases; bases outside gene matches: 2. The DNA for the CDR3 is TGTGCCAGCAGTTACTCGGAGCGGGACTACGAGCAGTACTTC. Protein sequence: CASSYSERDYEQYF.

Only a few counts were recorded for this clonotype. The chain is built from TRBV5-1 and TRBJ2-1; TRBD1 matches 12 bases. This CDR3 is 14 amino acids long. Germline V gene lookup returns CDR1 SGHRS and CDR2 YFSETQ. Losses at the gene ends were 7 bases for V and 7 bases for J; bases not matched to a gene: 6. DNA of the CDR3: TGCGCCAGCGGCGGGACAGGGGGCGGGAATGAGCAGTTCTTC. Translated: CASGGTGGGNEQFF.

This sequence joins TRBV30 and TRBJ1-2, with D perhaps TRBD1 (6 bases). Per germline, CDR1 GTSNPN and CDR2 SVGIG (reference sequence). Trimming stripped 3 bases from V and 2 bases from J, with 13 bases between. The CDR3 loop spans 14 amino acids. CDR3 nucleotide sequence: TGTGCCTGGAGAGCAGGGGACCGAAACTATGGCTACACCTTC. Its translation: CAWRAGDRNYGYTF.

The V gene is TRBV12-3 or TRBV12-4, the J gene TRBJ2-1; D is uncertain. Trimming took 5 bases from V and 7 from J, leaving 9 bases between them. The CDR3 is made up of 12 amino acids. This CDR3 is CASSPSQNEQFF. CDR3 nucleotide sequence: TGTGCCAGCAGTCCGTCTCAGAATGAGCAGTTCTTC.

The rearrangement joins TRBV4-1 to TRBJ1-1; 11 nucleotides align to TRBD1. The germline gives CDR1 MGHRA, CDR2 YSYEKL. Germline trimming cut 1 base from V and 0 bases from J; bases unmatched to any gene: 7. The CDR3 sequence is 18 residues long. The CDR3 DNA is TGCGCCAGCAGCCAAGGGGGGGACAGGGGGACCATGAACACTGAAGCTTTCTTT. Translation: CASSQGGDRGTMNTEAFF.

The chain links TRBV20-1 to TRBJ1-1; the D gene is possibly TRBD1 (5 bases). V was cut by 4 bases and J by 0 bases, with 18 bases left in between. Looked up from germline, CDR1 is DFQATT and CDR2 is SNEGSKA (reference sequence). The CDR3 is made up of 16 amino acids. The CDR3 DNA reads as TGCAGTGCTATGTCCGGGACGGGCATCATGAACACTGAAGCTTTCTTT. Protein product: CSAMSGTGIMNTEAFF.

This clonotype has just a few counts. The CDR3 bases are TGCAGTGCTAGGGACTCTATGTACGAGCAGTACTTC. Amino acid sequence: CSARDSMYEQYF. The V and J genes are TRBV20-1 and TRBJ2-7, with D possibly TRBD2 on 5 matching bases. V lost 3 bases, J lost 4 bases, and 10 bases lay in between. This CDR3 spans 12 amino acids. Germline CDR1 reads DFQATT; CDR2 reads SNEGSKA (reference sequence).

Only a few counts were recorded for this clonotype. The chain couples TRBV6-5 to TRBJ2-1; D is ambiguous. Germline-derived CDR1 and CDR2 are MNHEY and SVGAGI. V shed 4 bases and J shed 7 bases, with 11 bases lying between them. The CDR3 covers 13 residues. CDR3 sequence reads: CASSWKGQNEQFF. CDR3 nucleotide sequence: TGTGCCAGCAGTTGGAAGGGCCAGAATGAGCAGTTCTTC.

This clonotype was picked up many times. The V gene is TRBV4-2, the J gene TRBJ2-3; the match to TRBD2 covers 9 bases. Germline lookup yields CDR1 LGHNA and CDR2 YNFKEQ. V dropped 6 bases and J dropped 1; count of bases not matched to a gene: 2. This CDR3 is built from 14 residues. The CDR3 spells CASSIAGGTDTQYF. CDR3 coding DNA: TGTGCCAGCAGTATAGCGGGAGGCACAGATACGCAGTATTTT.

This clonotype was counted at least ten times. J is TRBJ1-5 and V is TRBV6-6; D unresolved. This CDR3 spans 16 amino acids. The V and J ends lost 0 bases and 0 bases respectively, with 9 bases between them. CDR1 and CDR2 from the germline V gene are MNHNY and SVGAGI (reference sequence). The CDR3 is CASSYSMGYSNQPQHF. The CDR3 nucleotides read TGTGCCAGCAGTTACTCGATGGGGTATAGCAATCAGCCCCAGCATTTT.

This chain joins TRBV20-1 and TRBJ2-5; D perhaps matches TRBD2 (5 bases). This CDR3 spans 12 amino acids. CDR1 DFQATT and CDR2 SNEGSKA come from the germline V gene (reference sequence). The CDR3 here is CAYGGRGETQYF. CDR3 nucleotide sequence: TGCGCTTACGGTGGGCGCGGGGAGACCCAGTACTTC.

The rearrangement uses TRBV27 and TRBJ1-5; D call uncertain. The ends were cut back, 4 bases at V and 3 bases at J, with 10 bases in the middle. The CDR3 contains 14 residues. Germline V gene lookup returns CDR1 MNHEY and CDR2 SMNVEV (reference sequence). CDR3 in amino acids: CASSSRTFNQPQHF. The CDR3 coding sequence is TGTGCCAGCAGTTCCCGGACCTTCAATCAGCCCCAGCATTTT.

This clonotype was seen a handful of times. The chain employs TRBV2 and TRBJ1-2; the D is unclear. CDR1 and CDR2 from the germline V gene are SNHLY and FYNNEI. This CDR3 comprises 13 residues. Trimming removed 1 base at V and 8 bases at J, with 11 bases between. Here the CDR3 reads CASSEEAGVGYTF. The CDR3, as DNA: TGTGCCAGCAGTGAAGAGGCAGGAGTGGGCTACACCTTC.

This clonotype appeared a few times. The chain joins TRBV3-1 to TRBJ2-5; TRBD2 aligns across 10 bases. The CDR3 is made up of 17 amino acids. V shed 1 base, J shed 5 bases, and the junction held 10 bases outside the gene matches. Germline V gene lookup returns CDR1 LGHDT and CDR2 YNNKEL (reference sequence). Here the CDR3 DNA reads TGTGCCAGCAGCCAAGTAGCCAGCGGGAGGGCCACGGAGACCCAGTACTTC. This gives the protein CASSQVASGRATETQYF.

V usage is TRBV7-9 and J usage is TRBJ2-7; D is ambiguous. CDR3 length equals 16 residues. CDR1 and CDR2 (germline): SEHNR, FQNEAQ (reference sequence). Trimming cost V 1 base and J 5 bases, with 18 bases left between them. CDR3 nucleotides: TGTGCCAGCAGCTTAGAGTCGGTGGGGTTGCTCGACGAGCAGTACTTC. Protein sequence: CASSLESVGLLDEQYF.

The rearrangement uses TRBV20-1 and TRBJ1-2; weak D call: TRBD1 (5 bases). CDR1 DFQATT and CDR2 SNEGSKA come from the germline V gene (reference sequence). The CDR3 spans 12 residues. The CDR3 loop is CRVPQAAVGYTF. CDR3 coding DNA: TGCAGGGTTCCACAGGCCGCGGTCGGCTACACCTTC.

CDR3 residues: CASSRYGANEQFF. For the CDR3, the DNA is TGCGCCAGCAGCAGGTACGGGGCGAATGAGCAGTTCTTC. This rearrangement joins TRBV4-1 to TRBJ2-1, with D perhaps TRBD1 or TRBD2 (5 bases each). The CDR3 extends over 13 amino acids. Trimming removed 5 bases from V and 7 bases from J, with 12 bases in between. Germline V gives CDR1 MGHRA, CDR2 YSYEKL.

V and J are TRBV4-1 and TRBJ1-1; no firm D call. The V and J ends lost 4 bases and 1 base respectively, with 19 bases between them. Germline loops: CDR1 MGHRA, CDR2 YSYEKL. The CDR3 has 17 amino acids. The CDR3, as DNA: TGCGCCAGCAGCCCCCGGGTTAGCACAGTGTCGAACACTGAAGCTTTCTTT. This sequence encodes CASSPRVSTVSNTEAFF.

This clonotype was recorded only once. The chain joins TRBV12-2 to TRBJ2-3; the tabulated D call, TRBD2, remains unverified against the DNA. TRBV12-2 is termed a pseudogene. This CDR3 has 15 amino acids. The CDR3 protein is CASREAGEDSDTQYF. In DNA, the CDR3 is TGTGCAAGTCGTGAAGCGGGAGAAGACTCAGATACGCAGTATTTT.